This is a list of T cell receptor beta chains from one sample in a study of response to subunit inactivated influenza vaccine. TCRdb processed the RT-PCR reads anew with MiXCR; each CDR3 protein has one entry. Of some 550,000 distinct CDR3 sequences detected, under 30% appear once; the ten largest clones hold about 3%. A further study also used this sample, focusing on T cells expressing NK-cell markers.

The starting material was CD4+ T cells sorted from PBMCs, obtained 11 to 12 days after vaccination. These receptors were taken from a man aged 50 or older who received an inactivated influenza vaccine. The conserved cysteine and the conserved F or W are not part of the CDR3 here. A clone size is listed for some rows: how often the clone was seen (once, few, many), or a class if it is expanded.

clone_size	v_call	cdr3_aa
NA	TRBV12-3/TRBV12-4	ASSPQRGLRNTEAF
many	TRBV15	ATSGRGGMETQY
NA	TRBV12-3/TRBV12-4	ASSVRKMNTEAF
few	TRBV5-1	ASSFDQGKLF
NA	TRBV20-1	SAQGLNTGELF
NA	TRBV29-1	SVAVAGGNYNEQF
NA	TRBV18	ASSDGTHEQY
NA	TRBV7-2	ASRTGGGRIEQF
few	TRBV20-1	SARPAGKHLSEQY
few	TRBV20-1	SATSGRALYEQY
once	TRBV11-1	ASSSRRPGRGYQETQY
NA	TRBV2	ASGDSRWQETQY
NA	TRBV5-1	ASSLDSSIFEQY
few	TRBV29-1	SVEEDSTDTQY
NA	TRBV6-2/TRBV6-3	ASRLDRGGSPLH
NA	TRBV11-2	ASSSGTGLNQPQH
NA	TRBV11-2	ASSLTSQNTDTQY
few	TRBV20-1	SARALAGSANTGELF
few	TRBV12-5	ASGYTGQSFSYNEQF
few	TRBV3-1	ASSQLNTGELF
NA	TRBV5-1	ASSRTSGSYGGELF
NA	TRBV2	ASSGEGGNYGYT
many	TRBV20-1	SASPRRRLAGVHNEQF
NA	TRBV10-1	ASSERTSSYEQY
NA	TRBV5-6	ASSWRAVSGANVLT
NA	TRBV20-1	SARASGQETQY
NA	TRBV19	ASNDRHNQPQH
NA	TRBV20-1	SAHNWAYNEQF
NA	TRBV7-2	ASSYIQTTYEQY
many	TRBV7-9	ASSLEGNEQF
NA	TRBV20-1	SPLILAGNNEQF
many	TRBV12-3/TRBV12-4	ASSLVGSQPQH
NA	TRBV29-1	SVGTGSWEQY
NA	TRBV20-1	SALRDNYSNQPQH
NA	TRBV6-2/TRBV6-3	ASSPSDSANTGELF
many	TRBV6-2/TRBV6-3	ASSWGENEQY
few	TRBV20-1	SATRDSKDTYGYT